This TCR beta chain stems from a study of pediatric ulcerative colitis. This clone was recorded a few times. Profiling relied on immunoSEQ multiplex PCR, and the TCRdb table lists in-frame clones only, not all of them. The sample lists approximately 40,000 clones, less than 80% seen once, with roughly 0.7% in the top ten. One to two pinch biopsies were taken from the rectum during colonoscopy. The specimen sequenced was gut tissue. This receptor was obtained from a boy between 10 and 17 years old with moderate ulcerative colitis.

CDR3 in amino acids: CASSPLTGGNQPQHF. CDR3 sequence (DNA): TGCGCCAGCAGCCCCCTAACAGGGGGCAATCAGCCCCAGCATTTT. The chain combines TRBV4-1 with TRBJ1-5; 7 bases agree with TRBD1. V dropped 4 bases and J dropped 2; count of bases not matched to a gene: 5. Germline CDR1 reads MGHRA; CDR2 reads YSYEKL. This CDR3 contains 15 residues.